These 20 T cell receptor beta chains originate from one sample sequenced in a study of T cells in tuberculosis. Profiled with immunoSEQ multiplex PCR; TCRdb holds only in-frame clones, not every one. The sample carries about 33,000 clones, about 85% recorded once. As for time point: new active TB diagnosis, blood taken before or within 7 days of starting treatment. The input for sequencing was PBMCs, taken at tuberculosis diagnosis. These receptors all come from an adult with tuberculosis.

The V gene is TRBV5-8, the J gene TRBJ2-5, with 8 bases identical to TRBD1. V shed 0 bases and J 5 bases; nucleotides not matched to a gene: 6. This CDR3 is 15 amino acids long. In germline, CDR1 is SGHTS, CDR2 YDEGEE. The chain's CDR3 is CASSLEQGARETQYF. Written as DNA, the CDR3 is TGTGCCAGCAGCTTGGAGCAGGGGGCGAGGGAGACCCAGTACTTC.

This rearrangement joins TRBV5-1 to TRBJ1-3; D is unclear. The CDR3 loop spans 14 amino acids. V lost 4 bases and J 4 bases, leaving 12 bases between the germline ends. Germline loops: CDR1 SGHRS, CDR2 YFSETQ. CDR3 in DNA: TGCGCCAGCAGCGCGGCACCAACCGGAAACACCATATATTTT. Protein product: CASSAAPTGNTIYF. Looking up the rest from reference TRBV5-1 and TRBJ1-3 gives the full variable domain: KAGVTQTPRYLIKTRGQQVTLSCSPISGHRSVSWYQQTPGQGLQFLFEYFSETQRNKGNFPGRFSGRQFSNSRSEMNVSTLELGDSALYLCASSAAPTGNTIYFGEGSWLTVV.

The table lists this clone with a count of one. This chain connects TRBV5-1 to TRBJ2-2, with unresolved D. V was pared by 4 bases and J by 4 bases, with 8 bases between. CDR3 size: 13 residues. From germline, CDR1 is SGHRS and CDR2 YFSETQ. The CDR3 nucleotides read TGCGCCAGCAGCCCCCAATCCACCGGGGAGCTGTTTTTT. Its protein is CASSPQSTGELFF.

V and J are TRBV6-5 and TRBJ2-7, with D maybe TRBD2 (6 bases). The CDR3 totals 15 residues. Germline V gives CDR1 MNHEY, CDR2 SVGAGI. Deletions cut 6 bases from V and 2 bases from J, with 17 bases between. The CDR3 reads CASSPTSPNTYEQYF. The CDR3 DNA sequence: TGTGCCAGCAGCCCTACTAGCCCTAACACCTACGAGCAGTACTTC.

The V and J genes are TRBV27 and TRBJ1-4; 9 bases match TRBD1. Germline values: CDR1 MNHEY, CDR2 SMNVEV (reference sequence). The trim removed 6 bases at V and 6 bases at J, leaving 5 bases unmatched. CDR3 length equals 14 residues. The CDR3 is CASRRQGEDEKLFF. In DNA form, the CDR3 reads TGTGCCAGCAGGAGACAGGGGGAAGATGAAAAACTGTTTTTT.

The chain recombines TRBV28 with TRBJ1-3; possibly TRBD1 for D (6 bases). The germline V gene encodes CDR1 MDHEN and CDR2 SYDVKM. V dropped 6 bases and J dropped 3 bases, with 6 bases sitting between them. This CDR3 comprises 12 residues. The DNA for the CDR3 is TGTGCCAGCAGGGACAGTGGAAACACCATATATTTT. Encoded protein: CASRDSGNTIYF.

The chain is built from TRBV7-9 and TRBJ1-5; 7 nucleotides align to TRBD1. V was pared by 5 bases and J by 5 bases, with 6 bases of the junction left unmatched. The CDR3 is 14 amino acids. Germline values: CDR1 SEHNR, CDR2 FQNEAQ (reference sequence). The CDR3, as DNA: TGTGCCAGCAGCCTTCAGGGGGTGGATCAGCCCCAGCATTTT. It codes for CASSLQGVDQPQHF. Drawing the rest from reference TRBV7-9 and TRBJ1-5, the complete variable domain is DTGVSQNPRHKITKRGQNVTFRCDPISEHNRLYWYRQTLGQGPEFLTYFQNEAQLEKSRLLSDRFSAERPKGSFSTLEIQRTEQGDSAMYLCASSLQGVDQPQHFGDGTRLSIL.

This clone was found a few times. V usage is TRBV10-3 and J usage is TRBJ2-5, with 9 bases lining up with TRBD2. In germline, CDR1 is ENHRY, CDR2 SYGVKD. The CDR3 extends over 14 amino acids. Trimming took 6 bases from V and 3 from J; bases not matched to a gene: 5. The CDR3 sequence is CAIRAGGTEETQYF. The CDR3, as DNA: TGTGCCATCAGAGCGGGAGGAACGGAAGAGACCCAGTACTTC.

The chain joins TRBV30 to TRBJ2-2; TRBD2 matches 7 bases. The CDR3 consists of 13 residues. V was pared by 7 bases and J by 7 bases, with 9 bases of the junction left unmatched. CDR1 and CDR2 from the germline V gene are GTSNPN and SVGIG (reference sequence). CDR3 sequence reads: CASRGERSGELFF. In DNA form, the CDR3 reads TGTGCCTCTCGGGGGGAACGAAGCGGGGAGCTGTTTTTT.

The chain has TRBV30 and TRBJ1-1, with TRBD1 identical over 8 bases. J was trimmed by 1 base and V by 4 bases; bases with no gene match: 5. Germline lookup yields CDR1 GTSNPN and CDR2 SVGIG (reference sequence). The CDR3 covers 14 residues. CDR3 coding DNA: TGTGCCTGGACCCTAGGACAGGGGAACACTGAAGCTTTCTTT. This gives the protein CAWTLGQGNTEAFF.

This clone was seen only once. The chain recombines TRBV27 with TRBJ2-2; 7 bases are shared with TRBD2. The CDR3 extends over 15 amino acids. V dropped 5 bases and J dropped 6; count of bases not matched to a gene: 9. The germline gives CDR1 MNHEY, CDR2 SMNVEV (reference sequence). CDR3 sequence (DNA): TGTGCCAGCAGTCCCCGGGTTAGCGGGTCCGGGGAGCTGTTTTTT. Translation: CASSPRVSGSGELFF.

This clone has just a few counts. The chain combines TRBV4-2 with TRBJ2-1, with 13 bases aligning to TRBD2. This CDR3 has 18 amino acids. With V trimmed by 1 base and J by 5 bases, 8 bases remained unmatched. Per germline, CDR1 LGHNA and CDR2 YNFKEQ. The chain's CDR3 is CASSQGTSGSGRDNEQFF. As DNA, the CDR3 is TGTGCCAGCAGCCAAGGGACTAGCGGGAGTGGAAGGGACAATGAGCAGTTCTTC.

The chain couples TRBV6-5 to TRBJ1-5; possibly TRBD1 for D (5 bases). This CDR3 is 15 amino acids long. Trimming removed 4 bases at V and 6 bases at J, with 16 bases between. Germline CDR1 MNHEY, CDR2 SVGAGI. The chain's CDR3 is CASSSMTAPSQPQHF. The CDR3 DNA reads as TGTGCCAGCAGTTCCATGACAGCACCAAGTCAGCCCCAGCATTTT.

This clone was picked up a small number of times. This chain joins TRBV30 and TRBJ2-1; a weak D match, TRBD1 (6 bases). CDR1 GTSNPN and CDR2 SVGIG come from the germline V gene (reference sequence). The CDR3 has 13 amino acids. Trimming took 2 bases from V and 7 from J, leaving 12 bases between them. In DNA, the CDR3 is TGTGCCTGGAGTTTCGGGACAATTAATGAGCAGTTCTTC. Its protein product is CAWSFGTINEQFF.

The chain joins TRBV27 to TRBJ2-7, with 7 bases lining up with TRBD1. The CDR3 is 14 amino acids. Trimming at V came to 5 bases and at J to 4 bases, leaving 8 bases not matched to a gene. Germline-derived CDR1 and CDR2 are MNHEY and SMNVEV (reference sequence). This CDR3 reads CASSQAGTVYEQYF. CDR3 coding DNA: TGTGCCAGCAGTCAAGCCGGGACAGTGTACGAGCAGTACTTC.

The chain employs TRBV4-1 and TRBJ2-1; TRBD2 is a possible D gene (6 bases). Trimming removed 4 bases at V and 10 bases at J, with 17 bases between. Per germline, CDR1 MGHRA and CDR2 YSYEKL. This CDR3 region has 14 residues. The CDR3 coding sequence is TGCGCCAGCAGCCCTTTCGGGGGACTTCAAGAGCAGTTCTTC. Amino acids: CASSPFGGLQEQFF.

In this sample, this clone turned up once. The chain recombines TRBV11-2 with TRBJ1-6; tentatively, D is TRBD1 (5 bases). Germline assignment: CDR1 SGHAT and CDR2 FQNNGV. The CDR3 runs to 13 residues. The germline V and J ends were trimmed by 4 bases and 10 bases, with 11 bases remaining between them. The CDR3 region is CASSSVGGSPLHF. CDR3 nucleotides: TGTGCCAGCAGCTCGGTCGGGGGGTCACCCCTCCACTTT.

The V gene is TRBV9, the J gene TRBJ2-7; TRBD2 aligns across 8 bases. With V trimmed by 4 bases and J by 6 bases, 9 bases remained unmatched. CDR3 length: 14 amino acids. Germline V CDR1 and CDR2: SGDLS, YYNGEE. The CDR3, as DNA: TGTGCCAGCAGCCCGCCTCGGGGGGGAGGCGAGCAGTACTTC. As protein: CASSPPRGGGEQYF.

V usage is TRBV7-9 and J usage is TRBJ2-1; 11 nucleotides line up with TRBD2. V dropped 6 bases and J dropped 2; count of bases not matched to a gene: 3. The CDR3 runs to 15 residues. Germline lookup yields CDR1 SEHNR and CDR2 FQNEAQ (reference sequence). The DNA of the CDR3 is TGTGCCAGCAGTAGCGGGAGGGCCCCCTACAATGAGCAGTTCTTC. Translated, it gives CASSSGRAPYNEQFF. Combining the CDR3 with reference TRBV7-9 and TRBJ2-1 gives the whole variable domain DTGVSQNPRHKITKRGQNVTFRCDPISEHNRLYWYRQTLGQGPEFLTYFQNEAQLEKSRLLSDRFSAERPKGSFSTLEIQRTEQGDSAMYLCASSSGRAPYNEQFFGPGTRLTVL.

The CDR3 loop reads CASSGSMTQYF. As DNA, the CDR3 is TGTGCCAGCAGTGGGAGTATGACCCAGTACTTC. The chain joins TRBV2 to TRBJ2-5; unclear D gene. V shed 4 bases and J shed 7 bases, with 7 bases lying between them. Germline CDR1 SNHLY, CDR2 FYNNEI. CDR3 length: 11 residues.